The 24 T cell receptor beta chains given below trace back to one sample, sequenced in a study of cytomegalovirus exposure and HLA in healthy donors. The PCR had 60 Vbeta and 13 Jbeta primers. TCRdb's copy holds only in-frame clones and misses some; the assay was immunoSEQ multiplex PCR. This sample's table has some 28,000 clones. Sample: PBMCs. The receptors derive from a man aged 25 to 40 in good health and CMV-seronegative.

The chain combines TRBV10-3 with TRBJ2-2, with 10 bases matching TRBD2. Per the germline V gene, CDR1 is ENHRY and CDR2 is SYGVKD. CDR3 length: 15 amino acids. Germline trimming cut 0 bases from V and 6 bases from J; bases unmatched to any gene: 1. The CDR3 region is CAISESSGGAGELFF. Written as DNA, the CDR3 is TGTGCCATCAGTGAGTCGAGCGGGGGGGCCGGGGAGCTGTTTTTT.

V is TRBV28 and J is TRBJ1-2; weak D call: TRBD1 (5 bases). Germline CDR1 is MDHEN and CDR2 is SYDVKM. The CDR3 length is 16 residues. Trimming took 3 bases from V and 7 from J, leaving 21 bases between them. The DNA of the CDR3 is TGTGCCAGCAGTTTGGGTGGTGTCAGGGAGGAGGCTGGCTACACCTTC. Translation: CASSLGGVREEAGYTF.

The genes are TRBV5-6 and TRBJ2-2; maybe TRBD2 (6 bases). The CDR3 spans 15 residues. Germline-derived CDR1 and CDR2 are SGHDT and YYEEEE. V lost 1 base and J 6 bases, leaving 13 bases between the germline ends. The CDR3 loop is CASSLSRGWAGELFF. CDR3 nucleotides: TGTGCCAGCAGCTTGAGTCGGGGGTGGGCCGGGGAGCTGTTTTTT.

The rearrangement uses TRBV18 and TRBJ1-2, with D unclear. Germline CDR1 is KGHSH and CDR2 is LQKENI. V lost 5 bases and J lost 4, with 14 bases in between. The CDR3 consists of 14 residues. CDR3 sequence: CASSTDGILYGYTF. In DNA form, the CDR3 reads TGTGCCAGCTCAACAGACGGGATACTCTATGGCTACACCTTC.

The V and J genes are TRBV18 and TRBJ2-7; D is undetermined. Germline V gene lookup returns CDR1 KGHSH and CDR2 LQKENI. V dropped 6 bases and J dropped 2 bases, with 20 bases sitting between them. This CDR3 has 16 residues. The CDR3 coding sequence is TGTGCCAGCTCCCCGTCCCGGCAGGCCGGCGCCTACGAGCAGTACTTC. Encoded protein: CASSPSRQAGAYEQYF. Combining the CDR3 with reference TRBV18 and TRBJ2-7 gives the whole variable domain NAGVMQNPRHLVRRRGQEARLRCSPMKGHSHVYWYRQLPEEGLKFMVYLQKENIIDESGMPKERFSAEFPKEGPSILRIQQVVRGDSAAYFCASSPSRQAGAYEQYFGPGTRLTVT.

The chain recombines TRBV7-9 with TRBJ2-1, with TRBD2 matching over 9 bases. The trim removed 5 bases at V and 8 bases at J, leaving 10 bases unmatched. Germline CDR1 reads SEHNR; CDR2 reads FQNEAQ (reference sequence). The CDR3 is made up of 15 amino acids. CDR3 nucleotide sequence: TGTGCCAGCAGCCATTGGGCGGGAGGGAGGTATGAGCAGTTCTTC. Protein sequence: CASSHWAGGRYEQFF.

The chain links TRBV5-1 to TRBJ1-2; unclear D gene. The V and J ends lost 0 bases and 5 bases respectively, with 5 bases between them. The germline CDR1 and CDR2 sequences are SGHRS and YFSETQ. CDR3 length: 12 amino acids. The CDR3 sequence is CASSLGTYGYTF. In nucleotides, the CDR3 is TGCGCCAGCAGCTTGGGCACTTATGGCTACACCTTC.

This rearrangement joins TRBV27 to TRBJ1-5; D remains unclear. Germline CDR1 is MNHEY and CDR2 is SMNVEV (reference sequence). The V and J ends lost 2 bases and 3 bases respectively, with 11 bases between them. This CDR3 region has 15 residues. DNA for the CDR3: TGTGCCAGCAGTTTAATTTTAGGAGACAATCAGCCCCAGCATTTT. Translating it yields CASSLILGDNQPQHF.

The CDR3 DNA is TGTGCCAGCAGGGTTAGCGGGGGGGCAGATACGCAGTATTTT. Translation: CASRVSGGADTQYF. The genes are TRBV2 and TRBJ2-3; TRBD2 matches at 11 bases. Germline lookup yields CDR1 SNHLY and CDR2 FYNNEI. The CDR3 runs 14 residues. J gave up 4 bases and V 6 bases, and 3 bases lay outside the gene matches.

With regard to this clone: Compared with germline, one end of the junction differs, possibly owing to a read error. This chain links TRBV7-7 with TRBJ2-1; TRBD2 agrees at 7 bases. The CDR3 extends over 16 amino acids. The germline V gene encodes CDR1 SSHAT and CDR2 FNYEAQ (reference sequence). Here the CDR3 reads CASSSAGDVSDNEQFF. In DNA form, the CDR3 reads TGTGCTAGCAGCTCGGCGGGAGACGTCTCCGACAATGAGCAGTTCTTC.

The chain has TRBV19 and TRBJ2-7; D call uncertain. Trimming took off 3 bases at V and 4 bases at J, with 4 bases between the two ends. The germline CDR1 and CDR2 sequences are LNHDA and SQIVND (reference sequence). This CDR3 is 11 amino acids long. The CDR3 DNA follows: TGTGCCAGTAGTATCGGTTACGAGCAGTACTTC. This gives the protein CASSIGYEQYF. The whole variable domain, filled in from reference TRBV19 and TRBJ2-7, reads DGGITQSPKYLFRKEGQNVTLSCEQNLNHDAMYWYRQDPGQGLRLIYYSQIVNDFQKGDIAEGYSVSREKKESFPLTVTSAQKNPTAFYLCASSIGYEQYFGPGTRLTVT.

CDR3 nucleotide sequence: TGTGCCAGCAGTCTAACAGGGGATGTGAACAATGAGCAGTTCTTC. This encodes CASSLTGDVNNEQFF. The chain recombines TRBV6-5 with TRBJ2-1; the match to TRBD1 covers 7 bases. CDR1 is MNHEY, CDR2 SVGAGI, per germline. Trimming removed 5 bases from V and 5 bases from J; junction bases left unmatched: 9. This CDR3 region has 15 residues.

The chain couples TRBV4-3 to TRBJ2-7, with D possibly TRBD2 on 5 matching bases. The germline V gene encodes CDR1 LGHNA and CDR2 YSLEER. The V end lost 2 bases, the J end lost 3 bases, and 14 bases lay between the germline ends. The CDR3 loop spans 15 amino acids. DNA for the CDR3: TGCGCCAGCAGCCAATCGGTCGGGGATAGCTACGAGCAGTACTTC. This codes for CASSQSVGDSYEQYF.

The J gene is TRBJ2-3, the V gene TRBV6-6, with TRBD2 matching 9 bases. The ends lost 3 bases at V and 5 bases at J; junction bases unmatched: 9. The CDR3 loop spans 16 amino acids. Germline V gene sequence: CDR1 MNHNY, CDR2 SVGAGI (reference sequence). Here the CDR3 reads CASSYVGGGARDTQYF. The CDR3, as DNA: TGTGCCAGCAGTTATGTGGGCGGGGGGGCCCGAGATACGCAGTATTTT.

The V gene is TRBV19, the J gene TRBJ1-2, with 10 bases identical to TRBD1. The J segment lost 0 bases and the V segment lost 5 bases, leaving 6 bases of the junction unmatched. The V gene's germline CDR1 is LNHDA and CDR2 SQIVND (reference sequence). The CDR3 totals 16 residues. CDR3 in amino acids: CASSDSGTGANYGYTF. The DNA of the CDR3 is TGTGCCAGTAGTGACTCCGGGACAGGGGCTAACTATGGCTACACCTTC. The whole variable domain, filled in from reference TRBV19 and TRBJ1-2, reads DGGITQSPKYLFRKEGQNVTLSCEQNLNHDAMYWYRQDPGQGLRLIYYSQIVNDFQKGDIAEGYSVSREKKESFPLTVTSAQKNPTAFYLCASSDSGTGANYGYTFGSGTRLTVV.

This chain links TRBV15 with TRBJ2-7, with 7 bases matching TRBD2. V shed 3 bases and J 2 bases; nucleotides not matched to a gene: 4. Germline CDR1 and CDR2: LNHNV and YYDKDF (reference sequence). CDR3 length equals 14 residues. CDR3 DNA sequence: TGTGCCACCAGCAGTGGGAGGGACCCCTACGAGCAGTACTTC. This encodes CATSSGRDPYEQYF. Complete variable domain (other parts from reference TRBV15 and TRBJ2-7): DAMVIQNPRYQVTQFGKPVTLSCSQTLNHNVMYWYQQKSSQAPKLLFHYYDKDFNNEADTPDNFQSRRPNTSFCFLDIRSPGLGDTAMYLCATSSGRDPYEQYFGPGTRLTVT.

The chain has TRBV9 and TRBJ2-5; D might be TRBD2 (6 bases). The germline CDR1 and CDR2 sequences are SGDLS and YYNGEE. V was trimmed by 4 bases and J by 2 bases, leaving 15 bases between them. CDR3 length equals 15 residues. The CDR3 protein is CASSLLGGHQETQYF. In DNA, the CDR3 is TGTGCCAGCAGCTTACTCGGGGGTCATCAAGAGACCCAGTACTTC.

The chain recombines TRBV2 with TRBJ2-7; 11 bases line up with TRBD1. The CDR3 consists of 15 residues. The germline V gene has CDR1 SNHLY and CDR2 FYNNEI. V was pared by 6 bases and J by 0 bases, with 4 bases of the junction left unmatched. The CDR3 nucleotides read TGTGCCAGCAGCGGGACAGGGGGTTACTCCTACGAGCAGTACTTC. Translating it yields CASSGTGGYSYEQYF.

The chain links TRBV2 to TRBJ1-2; a possible D gene is TRBD1 (6 bases). The CDR3 is made up of 14 amino acids. Trimming pared 2 bases from V and 6 bases from J, leaving 13 bases between. CDR1 and CDR2 (germline): SNHLY, FYNNEI. The CDR3 region has the DNA TGTGCCAGCAGTGAATCACAGGGCGGAGATGGCTACACCTTC. It encodes CASSESQGGDGYTF.

This rearrangement joins TRBV2 to TRBJ1-5; weak D call: TRBD1 (6 bases). The CDR3 has 16 amino acids. Germline CDR1 and CDR2: SNHLY and FYNNEI. V lost 6 bases to trimming and J lost 7 bases, with 22 bases between them. As DNA, the CDR3 is TGTGCCAGCAGCCCCGGGCTGGGGGGGCTCGGGCAGCCCCAGCATTTT. Amino acids: CASSPGLGGLGQPQHF.

The V gene is TRBV27, the J gene TRBJ1-1; D is undetermined. The V and J ends lost 3 bases and 5 bases respectively, with 7 bases between them. The CDR3 covers 12 residues. CDR1 and CDR2 (germline): MNHEY, SMNVEV (reference sequence). Written as DNA, the CDR3 is TGTGCCAGCAGTTTCAGAGGTACTGAAGCTTTCTTT. This translates into CASSFRGTEAFF.

The chain carries TRBV9 and TRBJ1-1; 11 bases agree with TRBD1. The germline V gene has CDR1 SGDLS and CDR2 YYNGEE. The CDR3 length is 15 residues. J was trimmed by 12 bases and V by 3 bases; bases with no gene match: 13. The CDR3 loop reads CASSGGQGAGIGTFF. CDR3 sequence (DNA): TGTGCCAGCAGCGGAGGACAGGGGGCGGGTATAGGTACTTTCTTT.

This chain links TRBV4-2 with TRBJ1-1; possible D gene TRBD1, 6 bases. Germline values: CDR1 LGHNA, CDR2 YNFKEQ. V was clipped by 4 bases and J by 8 bases, with 11 bases between them. The CDR3 loop spans 12 amino acids. CDR3: CASSRNREEAFF. CDR3 in DNA: TGTGCCAGCAGCCGGAACAGGGAGGAAGCTTTCTTT.

The chain employs TRBV28 and TRBJ2-5, with 10 positions matching TRBD2. Germline CDR1 and CDR2: MDHEN and SYDVKM. The CDR3 spans 13 residues. After removal of 8 bases from V and 4 bases from J, the junction contained 4 bases not matched to a gene. This chain's CDR3 is CASGTSAAETQYF. CDR3 nucleotides: TGTGCCAGCGGGACTAGCGCTGCAGAGACCCAGTACTTC.